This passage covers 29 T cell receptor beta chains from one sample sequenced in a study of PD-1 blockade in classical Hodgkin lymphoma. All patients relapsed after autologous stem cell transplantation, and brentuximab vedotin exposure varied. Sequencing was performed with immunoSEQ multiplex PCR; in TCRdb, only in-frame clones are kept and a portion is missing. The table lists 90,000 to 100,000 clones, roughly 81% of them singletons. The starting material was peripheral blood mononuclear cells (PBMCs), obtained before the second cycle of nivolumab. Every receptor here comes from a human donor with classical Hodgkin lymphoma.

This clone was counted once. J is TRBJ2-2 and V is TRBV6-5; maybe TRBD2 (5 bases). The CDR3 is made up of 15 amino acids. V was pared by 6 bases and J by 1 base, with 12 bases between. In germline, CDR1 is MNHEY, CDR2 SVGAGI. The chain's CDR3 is CASSPGLLNTGELFF. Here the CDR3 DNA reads TGTGCCAGCAGCCCCGGACTGCTGAACACCGGGGAGCTGTTTTTT.

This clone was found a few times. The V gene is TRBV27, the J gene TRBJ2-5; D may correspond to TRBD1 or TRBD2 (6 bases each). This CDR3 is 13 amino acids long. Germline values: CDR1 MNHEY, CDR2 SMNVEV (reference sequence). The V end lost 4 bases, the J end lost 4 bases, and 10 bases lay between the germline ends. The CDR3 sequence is CASSWSGAETQYF. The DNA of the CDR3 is TGTGCCAGCAGTTGGTCGGGGGCAGAGACCCAGTACTTC.

The CDR3 loop reads CASSTTVAGDYEQYF. The CDR3 DNA reads as TGTGCCAGCAGCACCACCGTAGCGGGGGACTACGAGCAGTACTTC. This chain connects TRBV7-2 to TRBJ2-7; 9 bases map to TRBD2. Germline-derived CDR1 and CDR2 are SGHTA and FQGNSA. V dropped 5 bases and J dropped 3; count of bases not matched to a gene: 8. The CDR3 loop spans 15 amino acids.

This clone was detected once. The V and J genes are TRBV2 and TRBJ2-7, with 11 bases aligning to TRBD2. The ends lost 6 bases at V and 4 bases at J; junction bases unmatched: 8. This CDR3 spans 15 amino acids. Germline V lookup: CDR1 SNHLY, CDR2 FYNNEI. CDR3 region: CASSATSGSWYEQYF. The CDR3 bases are TGTGCCAGCAGCGCAACTAGCGGGAGTTGGTACGAGCAGTACTTC.

Here the CDR3 reads CASSKGQWGPSGNQPQHF. In DNA, the CDR3 is TGTGCCAGCAGCAAGGGACAGTGGGGCCCCTCTGGCAATCAGCCCCAGCATTTT. The J gene is TRBJ1-5, the V gene TRBV7-6; 7 bases fit TRBD1. The CDR3 loop spans 18 amino acids. Germline-derived CDR1 and CDR2 are SGHVS and FNYEAQ. With 5 bases clipped from V and 2 bases from J, the junction kept 15 bases outside the gene matches.

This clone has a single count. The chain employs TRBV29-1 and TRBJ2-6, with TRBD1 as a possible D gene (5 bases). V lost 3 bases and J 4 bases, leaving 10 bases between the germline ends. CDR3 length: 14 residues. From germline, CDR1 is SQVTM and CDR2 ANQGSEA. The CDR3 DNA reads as TGCAGCGTTGAGGACAACTCCGGGGCCAACGTCCTGACTTTC. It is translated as CSVEDNSGANVLTF.

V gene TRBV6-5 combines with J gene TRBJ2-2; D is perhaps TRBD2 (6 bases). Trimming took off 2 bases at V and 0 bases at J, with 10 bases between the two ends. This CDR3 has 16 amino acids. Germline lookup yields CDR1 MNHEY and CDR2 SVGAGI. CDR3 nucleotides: TGTGCCAGCAGTTACGTTAGCGGAGCGAACACCGGGGAGCTGTTTTTT. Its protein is CASSYVSGANTGELFF.

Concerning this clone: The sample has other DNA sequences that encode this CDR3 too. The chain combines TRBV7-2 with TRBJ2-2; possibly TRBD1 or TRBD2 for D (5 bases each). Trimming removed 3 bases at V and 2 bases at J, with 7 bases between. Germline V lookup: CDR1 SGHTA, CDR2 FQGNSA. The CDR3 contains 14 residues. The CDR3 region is CASSLRGNTGELFF. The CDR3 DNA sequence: TGTGCCAGCAGCTTGAGGGGAAACACCGGGGAGCTGTTTTTT.

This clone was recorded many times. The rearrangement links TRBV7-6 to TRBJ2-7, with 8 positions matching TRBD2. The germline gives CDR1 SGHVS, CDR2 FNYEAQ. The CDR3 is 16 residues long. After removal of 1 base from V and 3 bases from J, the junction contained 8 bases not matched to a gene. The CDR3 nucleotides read TGTGCCAGCAGCTTAGGACCAGCGGGAGTAGGCTACGAGCAGTACTTC. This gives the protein CASSLGPAGVGYEQYF.

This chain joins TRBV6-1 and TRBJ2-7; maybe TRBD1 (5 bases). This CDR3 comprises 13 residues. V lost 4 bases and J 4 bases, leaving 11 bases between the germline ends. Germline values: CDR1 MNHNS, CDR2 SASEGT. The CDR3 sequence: CASSGQGWYEQYF. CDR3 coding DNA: TGTGCCAGCAGTGGGCAGGGTTGGTACGAGCAGTACTTC.

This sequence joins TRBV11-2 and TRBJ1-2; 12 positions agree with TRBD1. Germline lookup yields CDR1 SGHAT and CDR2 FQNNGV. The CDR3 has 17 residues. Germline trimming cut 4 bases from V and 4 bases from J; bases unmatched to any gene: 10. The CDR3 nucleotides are TGTGCCAGCAGCTGGGGGACAGGGGGCAATTTTGGCTATGGCTACACCTTC. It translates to CASSWGTGGNFGYGYTF.

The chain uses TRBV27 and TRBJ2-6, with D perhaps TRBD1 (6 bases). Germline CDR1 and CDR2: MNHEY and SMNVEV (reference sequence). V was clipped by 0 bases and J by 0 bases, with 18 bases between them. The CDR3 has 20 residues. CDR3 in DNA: TGTGCCAGCAGTTTATCAATTACAGGGTTCCCCTACTCTGGGGCCAACGTCCTGACTTTC. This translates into CASSLSITGFPYSGANVLTF.

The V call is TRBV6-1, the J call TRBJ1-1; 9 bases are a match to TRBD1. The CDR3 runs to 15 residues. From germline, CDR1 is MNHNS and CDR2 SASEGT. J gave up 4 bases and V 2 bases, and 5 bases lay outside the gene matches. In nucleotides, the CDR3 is TGTGCCAGCAGTGAAAAGGACAGGGGTATCACTGAAGCTTTCTTT. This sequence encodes CASSEKDRGITEAFF.

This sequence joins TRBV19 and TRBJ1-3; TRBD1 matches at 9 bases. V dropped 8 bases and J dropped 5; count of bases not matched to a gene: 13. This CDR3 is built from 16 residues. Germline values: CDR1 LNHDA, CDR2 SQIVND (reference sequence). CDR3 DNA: TGTGCCAGTCGAGACACCGGGACAGGGAATCGAAACACCATATATTTT. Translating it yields CASRDTGTGNRNTIYF.

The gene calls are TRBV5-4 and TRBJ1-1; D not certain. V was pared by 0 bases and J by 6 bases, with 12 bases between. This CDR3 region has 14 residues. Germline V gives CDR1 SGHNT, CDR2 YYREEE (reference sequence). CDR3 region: CASSLDGYRPEAFF. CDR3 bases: TGTGCCAGCAGCTTGGATGGCTATCGGCCTGAAGCTTTCTTT.

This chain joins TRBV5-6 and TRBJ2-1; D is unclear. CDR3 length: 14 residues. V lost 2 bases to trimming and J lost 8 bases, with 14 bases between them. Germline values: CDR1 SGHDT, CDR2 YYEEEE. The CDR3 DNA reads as TGTGCCAGCAGCTTCGGACGGCCCTTAGATGAGCAGTTCTTC. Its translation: CASSFGRPLDEQFF.

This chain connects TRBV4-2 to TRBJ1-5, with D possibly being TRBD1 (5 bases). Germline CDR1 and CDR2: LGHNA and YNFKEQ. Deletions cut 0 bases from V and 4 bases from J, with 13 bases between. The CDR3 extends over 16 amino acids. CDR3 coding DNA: TGTGCCAGCAGCCAAGATAAGGGGCGGGGGAATCAGCCCCAGCATTTT. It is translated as CASSQDKGRGNQPQHF.

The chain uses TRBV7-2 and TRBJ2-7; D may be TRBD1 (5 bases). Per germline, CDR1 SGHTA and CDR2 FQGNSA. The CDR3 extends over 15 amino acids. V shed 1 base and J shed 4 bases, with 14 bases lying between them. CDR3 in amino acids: CASSLVQGVGYEQYF. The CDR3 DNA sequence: TGTGCCAGCAGCTTAGTTCAAGGGGTAGGATACGAGCAGTACTTC.

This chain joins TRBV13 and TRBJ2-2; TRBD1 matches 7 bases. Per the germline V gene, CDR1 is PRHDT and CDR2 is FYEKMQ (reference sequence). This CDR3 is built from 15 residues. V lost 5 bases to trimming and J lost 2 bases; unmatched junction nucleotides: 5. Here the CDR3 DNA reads TGTGCCAGCAGCCGCCACAGGGGTAACACCGGGGAGCTGTTTTTT. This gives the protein CASSRHRGNTGELFF.

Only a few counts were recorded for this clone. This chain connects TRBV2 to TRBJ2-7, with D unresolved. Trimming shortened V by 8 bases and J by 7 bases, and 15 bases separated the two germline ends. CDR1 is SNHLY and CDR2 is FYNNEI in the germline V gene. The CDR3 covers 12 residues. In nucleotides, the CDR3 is TGTGCCAGCTACAGACGATTGCAGGAGCAGTACTTC. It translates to CASYRRLQEQYF.

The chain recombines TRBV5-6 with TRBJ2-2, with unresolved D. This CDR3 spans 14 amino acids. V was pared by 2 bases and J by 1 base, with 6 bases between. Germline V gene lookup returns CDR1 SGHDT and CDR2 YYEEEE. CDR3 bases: TGTGCCAGCAGCTTTCTGGGGAACACCGGGGAGCTGTTTTTT. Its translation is CASSFLGNTGELFF.

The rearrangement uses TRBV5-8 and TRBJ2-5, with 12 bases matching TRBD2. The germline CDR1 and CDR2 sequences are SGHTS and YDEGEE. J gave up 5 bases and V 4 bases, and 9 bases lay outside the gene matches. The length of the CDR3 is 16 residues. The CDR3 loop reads CASSPSGRALGETQYF. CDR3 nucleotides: TGTGCCAGCAGCCCTAGCGGGAGGGCTCTCGGGGAGACCCAGTACTTC.

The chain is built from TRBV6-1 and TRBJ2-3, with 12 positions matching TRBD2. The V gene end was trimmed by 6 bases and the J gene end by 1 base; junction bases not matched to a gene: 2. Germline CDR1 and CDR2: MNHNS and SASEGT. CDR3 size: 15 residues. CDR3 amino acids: CASSRTSGGTDTQYF. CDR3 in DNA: TGTGCCAGCAGCCGGACTAGCGGGGGCACAGATACGCAGTATTTT.

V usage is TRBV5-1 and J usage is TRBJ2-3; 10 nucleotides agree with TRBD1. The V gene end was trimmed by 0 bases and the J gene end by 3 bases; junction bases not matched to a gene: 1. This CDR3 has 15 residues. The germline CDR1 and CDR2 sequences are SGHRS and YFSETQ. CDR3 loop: CASSLGQGATDTQYF. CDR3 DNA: TGCGCCAGCAGCTTGGGACAGGGGGCAACAGATACGCAGTATTTT.

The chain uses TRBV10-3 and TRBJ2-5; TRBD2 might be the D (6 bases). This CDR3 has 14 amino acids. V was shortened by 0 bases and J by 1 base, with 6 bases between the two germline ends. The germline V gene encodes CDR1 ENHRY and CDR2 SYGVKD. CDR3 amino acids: CAISESRGQETQYF. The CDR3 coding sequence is TGTGCCATCAGTGAGTCGCGGGGCCAAGAGACCCAGTACTTC.

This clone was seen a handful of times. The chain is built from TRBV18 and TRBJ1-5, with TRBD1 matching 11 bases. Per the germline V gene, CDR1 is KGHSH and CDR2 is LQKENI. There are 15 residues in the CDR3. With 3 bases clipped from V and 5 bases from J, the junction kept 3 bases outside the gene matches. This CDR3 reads CASSPPGQGDQPQHF. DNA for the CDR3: TGTGCCAGCTCACCCCCGGGACAGGGGGATCAGCCCCAGCATTTT.

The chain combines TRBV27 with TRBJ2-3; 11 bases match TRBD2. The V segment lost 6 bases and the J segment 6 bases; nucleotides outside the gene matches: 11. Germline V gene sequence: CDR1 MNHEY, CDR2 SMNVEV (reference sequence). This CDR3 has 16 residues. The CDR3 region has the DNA TGTGCCAGCAGACGTCCGGGACTAGCGGAGTGGGATACGCAGTATTTT. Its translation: CASRRPGLAEWDTQYF.

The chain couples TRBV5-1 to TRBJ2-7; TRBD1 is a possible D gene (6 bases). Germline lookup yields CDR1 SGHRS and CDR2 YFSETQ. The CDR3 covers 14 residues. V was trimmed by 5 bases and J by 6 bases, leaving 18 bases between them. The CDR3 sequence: CASSPGAFPPEQYF. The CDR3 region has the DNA TGCGCCAGCAGTCCAGGGGCCTTCCCCCCCGAGCAGTACTTC.

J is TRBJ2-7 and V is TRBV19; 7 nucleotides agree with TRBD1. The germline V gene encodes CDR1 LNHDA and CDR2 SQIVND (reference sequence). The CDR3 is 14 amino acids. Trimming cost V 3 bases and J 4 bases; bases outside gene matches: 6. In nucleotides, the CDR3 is TGTGCCAGTAGTATCACGCAGGGGGATTACGAGCAGTACTTC. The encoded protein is CASSITQGDYEQYF.